The clone carrying this TCR beta chain was seen more than once but under ten times. The V segment lost 4 bases and the J segment 1 base; nucleotides outside the gene matches: 10. Germline CDR1 is SGHKS and CDR2 is YYEKEE (reference sequence). The CDR3 spans 16 residues. An oligo carrying a UMI was ligated to the cDNA 3' end. An equimolar mix of RC1.1 and RC1.2 primed the beta chain across TRBC1 and TRBC2. TCRdb independently ran MiXCR on the UMI-ligation and nested PCR reads; one entry per CDR3 protein. Among over 35,000 distinct CDR3 sequences listed, more than 15% were seen once. The sample is drawn from a study of quantifying T cell responses using KT2 cells. The overall study: cDNA was made from DNase-treated RNA using alpha and beta constant primers.

This receptor was obtained from a human donor. Material: PBMCs spiked with cells of the T cell clone KT2. J is TRBJ2-5 and V is TRBV5-5; 7 positions match TRBD2. The CDR3 DNA is TGTGCCAGCAGCCGGAGCGGGACTTGGTTCCAAGAGACCCAGTACTTC. This translates into CASSRSGTWFQETQYF.